One and the same sample provided the 5 T cell receptor beta chains below, sequenced in a study of T cell responses to AZD1222 COVID-19 vaccine. TCRdb's copy holds only in-frame clones and misses some; the assay was immunoSEQ multiplex PCR. The sample has some 150,000 clones; approximately 90% are singletons. This specimen consisted of peripheral blood, obtained after recovery from COVID-19. The source is an adult who had recovered from COVID-19.

The chain employs TRBV9 and TRBJ1-2; D is undetermined. This CDR3 is built from 14 residues. The V gene lost 0 bases and the J gene lost 2 bases, with 8 bases spanning the gap. CDR1 and CDR2 (germline): SGDLS, YYNGEE. CDR3 DNA: TGTGCCAGCAGCGTAGCAGCGGGAAACTATGGCTACACCTTC. Its translation: CASSVAAGNYGYTF.

The V call is TRBV5-1, the J call TRBJ1-4; no firm D call. Germline-derived CDR1 and CDR2 are SGHRS and YFSETQ. The ends were cut back, 4 bases at V and 4 bases at J, with 17 bases in the middle. This CDR3 is 16 amino acids long. The CDR3: CASSRTNRASNEKLFF. CDR3 DNA: TGCGCCAGCAGCCGTACTAACCGGGCCAGTAATGAAAAACTGTTTTTT. The complete variable domain, with remaining parts taken from reference TRBV5-1 and TRBJ1-4, reads KAGVTQTPRYLIKTRGQQVTLSCSPISGHRSVSWYQQTPGQGLQFLFEYFSETQRNKGNFPGRFSGRQFSNSRSEMNVSTLELGDSALYLCASSRTNRASNEKLFFGSGTQLSVL.

V usage is TRBV2 and J usage is TRBJ1-6, with D hard to call. V lost 4 bases and J lost 0, with 13 bases in between. CDR1 is SNHLY, CDR2 FYNNEI, per germline. The length of the CDR3 is 17 residues. CDR3 sequence (DNA): TGTGCCAGCAGTGGGGTGACCGGGAGCTCCTATAATTCACCCCTCCACTTT. The encoded protein is CASSGVTGSSYNSPLHF.

This clone is a singleton in its sample. The V call is TRBV7-2, the J call TRBJ1-1; 9 bases fit TRBD1. The CDR3 totals 15 residues. The V gene's germline CDR1 is SGHTA and CDR2 FQGNSA. V lost 4 bases, J lost 6 bases, and 9 bases stayed unmatched. DNA of the CDR3: TGTGCCAGCAGCTACAACAGGGGGCAAGGTTCTGAAGCTTTCTTT. It yields the protein CASSYNRGQGSEAFF.

V is TRBV3-1 (or the pseudogene TRBV3-2) and J is TRBJ2-3; TRBD2 agrees at 7 bases. The CDR3 spans 16 residues. Trimming removed 5 bases from V and 4 bases from J; junction bases left unmatched: 12. Germline V gene lookup returns CDR1 LGHDT and CDR2 YNNKEL (reference sequence). The DNA for the CDR3 is TGTGCCAGCAGCTTACGGGGAGCGGGATTTGCAGATACGCAGTATTTT. Protein: CASSLRGAGFADTQYF.